Presented here are 10 T cell receptor beta chains from one specimen sequenced in a study of T cells after posttransplantation cyclophosphamide. The method was immunoSEQ multiplex PCR; TCRdb's version includes in-frame clones alone and lacks a portion of them. The sample lists 30,000 or so clones; more than 80% were seen once. The sequenced sample was PBMCs. The receptors here all came from a man over 45.

This clone was counted a single time. The CDR3 reads CASSQGVLNTEAFF. CDR3 in DNA: TGCGCCAGCAGCCAAGGAGTGCTGAACACTGAAGCTTTCTTT. The chain combines TRBV4-1 with TRBJ1-1; D remains unclear. CDR1 is MGHRA and CDR2 is YSYEKL in the germline V gene. The CDR3 has 14 amino acids. V gave up 1 base and J gave up 0 bases, with 6 bases separating them.

The chain recombines TRBV7-6 with TRBJ2-1, with 9 positions matching TRBD2. The germline gives CDR1 SGHVS, CDR2 FNYEAQ. The CDR3 is 16 amino acids. V lost 2 bases, J lost 0 bases, and 2 bases stayed unmatched. The CDR3 DNA is TGTGCCAGCAGCTTACTAGCGGGAACCTCCTACAATGAGCAGTTCTTC. This translates into CASSLLAGTSYNEQFF.

This clone showed up just a few times. The genes are TRBV5-6 and TRBJ1-1, with no clear D. V lost 4 bases to trimming and J lost 8 bases, with 12 bases between them. This CDR3 comprises 12 residues. Germline CDR1 and CDR2: SGHDT and YYEEEE. The CDR3 coding sequence is TGTGCCAGCAGCCGGCGGGCCATCGAAGCTTTCTTT. Translated, it gives CASSRRAIEAFF.

This rearrangement joins TRBV4-2 to TRBJ2-7, with a weak D call TRBD2 (5 bases). Trimming took 0 bases from V and 5 from J, leaving 14 bases between them. The CDR3 contains 15 residues. Germline V lookup: CDR1 LGHNA, CDR2 YNFKEQ. CDR3 region: CASSQDSLNGDEQYF. The CDR3 coding sequence is TGTGCCAGCAGCCAAGACTCGCTGAACGGGGACGAGCAGTACTTC.

The chain combines TRBV18 with TRBJ2-5, with D hard to call. Trimming cost V 2 bases and J 7 bases, with 11 bases left between them. Germline CDR1 is KGHSH and CDR2 is LQKENI. CDR3 size: 13 residues. CDR3: CASSPEDLGTQYF. CDR3 DNA sequence: TGTGCCAGCTCACCAGAGGATCTAGGGACCCAGTACTTC.

This chain links TRBV12-5 with TRBJ2-1, with 8 bases aligning to TRBD2. Per the germline V gene, CDR1 is LGHNT and CDR2 is FRNRAP. V dropped 7 bases and J dropped 5; count of bases not matched to a gene: 10. CDR3 length equals 15 residues. CDR3 in DNA: TGTGCTAGTGCCACCCCGGGACTAGTAAACAATGAGCAGTTCTTC. This sequence encodes CASATPGLVNNEQFF. The entire variable domain, with the rest obtained from reference TRBV12-5 and TRBJ2-1, is as follows: DARVTQTPRHKVTEMGQEVTMRCQPILGHNTVFWYRQTMMQGLELLAYFRNRAPLDDSGMPKDRFSAEMPDATLATLKIQPSEPRDSAVYFCASATPGLVNNEQFFGPGTRLTVL.

The chain recombines TRBV27 with TRBJ2-7; possibly TRBD1 for D (6 bases). Germline V gene lookup returns CDR1 MNHEY and CDR2 SMNVEV (reference sequence). This CDR3 is 13 amino acids long. V was trimmed by 6 bases and J by 0 bases, leaving 9 bases between them. The CDR3 DNA sequence: TGTGCCAGCAGAGGACAGCTCTCCTACGAGCAGTACTTC. This encodes CASRGQLSYEQYF.

Notes on this clone: The junction departs from the called germline gene at one end, perhaps through a read error. The chain carries TRBV5-1 and TRBJ2-5; a weak D match, TRBD2 (6 bases). Germline V lookup: CDR1 SGHRS, CDR2 YFSETQ. There are 14 residues in the CDR3. The CDR3 region is CASNLVPGEETQYF. CDR3 coding DNA: TGCGCCAGCAACTTGGTTCCGGGAGAGGAGACCCAGTACTTC.

The rearrangement links TRBV10-3 to TRBJ1-5; TRBD1 agrees at 9 bases. CDR3 length: 18 residues. CDR1 and CDR2 (germline): ENHRY, SYGVKD. The ends lost 4 bases at V and 1 base at J; junction bases unmatched: 11. DNA of the CDR3: TGTGCCATCAGTGGCGGGACAGGGTCCGAAAGAAGCAATCAGCCCCAGCATTTT. This gives the protein CAISGGTGSERSNQPQHF.

In nucleotides, the CDR3 is TGTGCCAGCAGTTATCGAGCGGGAGGGTCCCCCTACGAGCAGTACTTC. It is translated as CASSYRAGGSPYEQYF. The chain employs TRBV6-5 and TRBJ2-7; 10 nucleotides agree with TRBD2. J gave up 2 bases and V 3 bases, and 7 bases lay outside the gene matches. The CDR3 totals 16 residues. CDR1 and CDR2 from the germline V gene are MNHEY and SVGAGI.